This T cell receptor beta chain was retrieved from a study of T cells in Graves' hyperthyroidism and ophthalmopathy. For the study at large: Specimen type is peripheral blood, collected at initial diagnosis prior to any treatment.

This CDR3 contains 19 residues. Germline V CDR1 and CDR2: SEHNR, FQNEAQ (reference sequence). The V end lost 5 bases, the J end lost 0 bases, and 26 bases lay between the germline ends. This clonotype was seen ten or more times. What was amplified from RNA transcripts were TCR beta CDR3 regions. The HTBI set primed first-round TCR CDR3 RT-PCR. One entry per CDR3 protein, called by TCRdb with MiXCR from the multiplex PCR reads. The sample holds about 640,000 distinct CDR3 sequences; less than 25% are singletons and the top ten take about 34%. The TCR comes from a man aged 25 to 40 with Graves' ophthalmopathy. The genes are TRBV7-9 and TRBJ2-7, with D maybe TRBD1 (5 bases). The sample taken for sequencing was blood. As DNA, the CDR3 is TGTGCCAGCAGCCAATTCCTCGGGCAGGCCAGCAGGGACTCCTACGAGCAGTACTTC. Its translation is CASSQFLGQASRDSYEQYF.